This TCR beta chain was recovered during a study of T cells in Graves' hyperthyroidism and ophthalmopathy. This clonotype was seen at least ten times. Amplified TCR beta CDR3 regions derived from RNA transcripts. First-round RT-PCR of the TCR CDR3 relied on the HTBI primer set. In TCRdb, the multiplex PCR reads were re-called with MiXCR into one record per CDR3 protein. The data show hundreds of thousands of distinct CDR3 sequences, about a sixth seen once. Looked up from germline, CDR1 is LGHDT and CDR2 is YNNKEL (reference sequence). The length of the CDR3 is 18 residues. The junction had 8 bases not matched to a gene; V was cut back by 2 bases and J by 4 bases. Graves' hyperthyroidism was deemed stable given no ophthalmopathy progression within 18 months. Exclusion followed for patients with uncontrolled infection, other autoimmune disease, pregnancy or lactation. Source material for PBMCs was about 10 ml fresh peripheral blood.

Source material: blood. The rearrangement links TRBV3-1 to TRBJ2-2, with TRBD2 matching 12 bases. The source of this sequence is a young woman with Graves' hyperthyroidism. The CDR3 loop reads CASSQQGLAGPRTGELFF. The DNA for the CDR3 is TGTGCCAGCAGCCAACAGGGACTAGCGGGCCCTCGCACCGGGGAGCTGTTTTTT.